This T cell receptor beta chain was observed in a study of T cells in tuberculosis. Study background: PBMC were archived before or within 7 days of starting treatment.

Germline V lookup: CDR1 MNHEY, CDR2 SMNVEV (reference sequence). CDR3 size: 14 residues. V lost 5 bases and J 2 bases, leaving 10 bases between the germline ends. The time point denotes: new active TB diagnosis, blood taken before or within 7 days of starting treatment. Each clinical donor contributed on average about 100,000 T cells from unsorted cryopreserved PBMC. Libraries were prepared by immunoSEQ multiplex PCR; TCRdb keeps only in-frame clonotypes and omits some of them. The sample has some 6,000 clones; approximately 97% are singletons. As for this clone: Antigen unknown.

Study outcomes and limitations: A GMM-specific repertoire classifier reached 85% to 90% accuracy, AUROC about 0.9.

This chain connects TRBV27 to TRBJ1-3; possible D gene TRBD1, 5 bases. The material sequenced was PBMCs, taken at tuberculosis diagnosis. The TCR was taken from an adult with tuberculosis. DNA of the CDR3: TGTGCCAGCAGTACACAGGCTACTGGAAACACCATATATTTT. Translating gives CASSTQATGNTIYF.